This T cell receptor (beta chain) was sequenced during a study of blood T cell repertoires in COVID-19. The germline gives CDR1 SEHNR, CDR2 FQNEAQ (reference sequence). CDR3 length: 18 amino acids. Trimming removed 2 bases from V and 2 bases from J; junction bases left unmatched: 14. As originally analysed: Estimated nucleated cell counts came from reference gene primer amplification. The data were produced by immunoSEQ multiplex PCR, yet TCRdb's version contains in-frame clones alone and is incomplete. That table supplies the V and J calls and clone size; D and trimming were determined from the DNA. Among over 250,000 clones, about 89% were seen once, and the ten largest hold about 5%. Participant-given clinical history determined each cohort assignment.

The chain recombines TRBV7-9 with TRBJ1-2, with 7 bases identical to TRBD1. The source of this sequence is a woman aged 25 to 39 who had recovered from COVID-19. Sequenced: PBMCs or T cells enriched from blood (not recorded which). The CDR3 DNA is TGTGCCAGCAGCTTATTCAAGCGCGGGACAGAGCCCAACTATGGCTACACCTTC. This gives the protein CASSLFKRGTEPNYGYTF.